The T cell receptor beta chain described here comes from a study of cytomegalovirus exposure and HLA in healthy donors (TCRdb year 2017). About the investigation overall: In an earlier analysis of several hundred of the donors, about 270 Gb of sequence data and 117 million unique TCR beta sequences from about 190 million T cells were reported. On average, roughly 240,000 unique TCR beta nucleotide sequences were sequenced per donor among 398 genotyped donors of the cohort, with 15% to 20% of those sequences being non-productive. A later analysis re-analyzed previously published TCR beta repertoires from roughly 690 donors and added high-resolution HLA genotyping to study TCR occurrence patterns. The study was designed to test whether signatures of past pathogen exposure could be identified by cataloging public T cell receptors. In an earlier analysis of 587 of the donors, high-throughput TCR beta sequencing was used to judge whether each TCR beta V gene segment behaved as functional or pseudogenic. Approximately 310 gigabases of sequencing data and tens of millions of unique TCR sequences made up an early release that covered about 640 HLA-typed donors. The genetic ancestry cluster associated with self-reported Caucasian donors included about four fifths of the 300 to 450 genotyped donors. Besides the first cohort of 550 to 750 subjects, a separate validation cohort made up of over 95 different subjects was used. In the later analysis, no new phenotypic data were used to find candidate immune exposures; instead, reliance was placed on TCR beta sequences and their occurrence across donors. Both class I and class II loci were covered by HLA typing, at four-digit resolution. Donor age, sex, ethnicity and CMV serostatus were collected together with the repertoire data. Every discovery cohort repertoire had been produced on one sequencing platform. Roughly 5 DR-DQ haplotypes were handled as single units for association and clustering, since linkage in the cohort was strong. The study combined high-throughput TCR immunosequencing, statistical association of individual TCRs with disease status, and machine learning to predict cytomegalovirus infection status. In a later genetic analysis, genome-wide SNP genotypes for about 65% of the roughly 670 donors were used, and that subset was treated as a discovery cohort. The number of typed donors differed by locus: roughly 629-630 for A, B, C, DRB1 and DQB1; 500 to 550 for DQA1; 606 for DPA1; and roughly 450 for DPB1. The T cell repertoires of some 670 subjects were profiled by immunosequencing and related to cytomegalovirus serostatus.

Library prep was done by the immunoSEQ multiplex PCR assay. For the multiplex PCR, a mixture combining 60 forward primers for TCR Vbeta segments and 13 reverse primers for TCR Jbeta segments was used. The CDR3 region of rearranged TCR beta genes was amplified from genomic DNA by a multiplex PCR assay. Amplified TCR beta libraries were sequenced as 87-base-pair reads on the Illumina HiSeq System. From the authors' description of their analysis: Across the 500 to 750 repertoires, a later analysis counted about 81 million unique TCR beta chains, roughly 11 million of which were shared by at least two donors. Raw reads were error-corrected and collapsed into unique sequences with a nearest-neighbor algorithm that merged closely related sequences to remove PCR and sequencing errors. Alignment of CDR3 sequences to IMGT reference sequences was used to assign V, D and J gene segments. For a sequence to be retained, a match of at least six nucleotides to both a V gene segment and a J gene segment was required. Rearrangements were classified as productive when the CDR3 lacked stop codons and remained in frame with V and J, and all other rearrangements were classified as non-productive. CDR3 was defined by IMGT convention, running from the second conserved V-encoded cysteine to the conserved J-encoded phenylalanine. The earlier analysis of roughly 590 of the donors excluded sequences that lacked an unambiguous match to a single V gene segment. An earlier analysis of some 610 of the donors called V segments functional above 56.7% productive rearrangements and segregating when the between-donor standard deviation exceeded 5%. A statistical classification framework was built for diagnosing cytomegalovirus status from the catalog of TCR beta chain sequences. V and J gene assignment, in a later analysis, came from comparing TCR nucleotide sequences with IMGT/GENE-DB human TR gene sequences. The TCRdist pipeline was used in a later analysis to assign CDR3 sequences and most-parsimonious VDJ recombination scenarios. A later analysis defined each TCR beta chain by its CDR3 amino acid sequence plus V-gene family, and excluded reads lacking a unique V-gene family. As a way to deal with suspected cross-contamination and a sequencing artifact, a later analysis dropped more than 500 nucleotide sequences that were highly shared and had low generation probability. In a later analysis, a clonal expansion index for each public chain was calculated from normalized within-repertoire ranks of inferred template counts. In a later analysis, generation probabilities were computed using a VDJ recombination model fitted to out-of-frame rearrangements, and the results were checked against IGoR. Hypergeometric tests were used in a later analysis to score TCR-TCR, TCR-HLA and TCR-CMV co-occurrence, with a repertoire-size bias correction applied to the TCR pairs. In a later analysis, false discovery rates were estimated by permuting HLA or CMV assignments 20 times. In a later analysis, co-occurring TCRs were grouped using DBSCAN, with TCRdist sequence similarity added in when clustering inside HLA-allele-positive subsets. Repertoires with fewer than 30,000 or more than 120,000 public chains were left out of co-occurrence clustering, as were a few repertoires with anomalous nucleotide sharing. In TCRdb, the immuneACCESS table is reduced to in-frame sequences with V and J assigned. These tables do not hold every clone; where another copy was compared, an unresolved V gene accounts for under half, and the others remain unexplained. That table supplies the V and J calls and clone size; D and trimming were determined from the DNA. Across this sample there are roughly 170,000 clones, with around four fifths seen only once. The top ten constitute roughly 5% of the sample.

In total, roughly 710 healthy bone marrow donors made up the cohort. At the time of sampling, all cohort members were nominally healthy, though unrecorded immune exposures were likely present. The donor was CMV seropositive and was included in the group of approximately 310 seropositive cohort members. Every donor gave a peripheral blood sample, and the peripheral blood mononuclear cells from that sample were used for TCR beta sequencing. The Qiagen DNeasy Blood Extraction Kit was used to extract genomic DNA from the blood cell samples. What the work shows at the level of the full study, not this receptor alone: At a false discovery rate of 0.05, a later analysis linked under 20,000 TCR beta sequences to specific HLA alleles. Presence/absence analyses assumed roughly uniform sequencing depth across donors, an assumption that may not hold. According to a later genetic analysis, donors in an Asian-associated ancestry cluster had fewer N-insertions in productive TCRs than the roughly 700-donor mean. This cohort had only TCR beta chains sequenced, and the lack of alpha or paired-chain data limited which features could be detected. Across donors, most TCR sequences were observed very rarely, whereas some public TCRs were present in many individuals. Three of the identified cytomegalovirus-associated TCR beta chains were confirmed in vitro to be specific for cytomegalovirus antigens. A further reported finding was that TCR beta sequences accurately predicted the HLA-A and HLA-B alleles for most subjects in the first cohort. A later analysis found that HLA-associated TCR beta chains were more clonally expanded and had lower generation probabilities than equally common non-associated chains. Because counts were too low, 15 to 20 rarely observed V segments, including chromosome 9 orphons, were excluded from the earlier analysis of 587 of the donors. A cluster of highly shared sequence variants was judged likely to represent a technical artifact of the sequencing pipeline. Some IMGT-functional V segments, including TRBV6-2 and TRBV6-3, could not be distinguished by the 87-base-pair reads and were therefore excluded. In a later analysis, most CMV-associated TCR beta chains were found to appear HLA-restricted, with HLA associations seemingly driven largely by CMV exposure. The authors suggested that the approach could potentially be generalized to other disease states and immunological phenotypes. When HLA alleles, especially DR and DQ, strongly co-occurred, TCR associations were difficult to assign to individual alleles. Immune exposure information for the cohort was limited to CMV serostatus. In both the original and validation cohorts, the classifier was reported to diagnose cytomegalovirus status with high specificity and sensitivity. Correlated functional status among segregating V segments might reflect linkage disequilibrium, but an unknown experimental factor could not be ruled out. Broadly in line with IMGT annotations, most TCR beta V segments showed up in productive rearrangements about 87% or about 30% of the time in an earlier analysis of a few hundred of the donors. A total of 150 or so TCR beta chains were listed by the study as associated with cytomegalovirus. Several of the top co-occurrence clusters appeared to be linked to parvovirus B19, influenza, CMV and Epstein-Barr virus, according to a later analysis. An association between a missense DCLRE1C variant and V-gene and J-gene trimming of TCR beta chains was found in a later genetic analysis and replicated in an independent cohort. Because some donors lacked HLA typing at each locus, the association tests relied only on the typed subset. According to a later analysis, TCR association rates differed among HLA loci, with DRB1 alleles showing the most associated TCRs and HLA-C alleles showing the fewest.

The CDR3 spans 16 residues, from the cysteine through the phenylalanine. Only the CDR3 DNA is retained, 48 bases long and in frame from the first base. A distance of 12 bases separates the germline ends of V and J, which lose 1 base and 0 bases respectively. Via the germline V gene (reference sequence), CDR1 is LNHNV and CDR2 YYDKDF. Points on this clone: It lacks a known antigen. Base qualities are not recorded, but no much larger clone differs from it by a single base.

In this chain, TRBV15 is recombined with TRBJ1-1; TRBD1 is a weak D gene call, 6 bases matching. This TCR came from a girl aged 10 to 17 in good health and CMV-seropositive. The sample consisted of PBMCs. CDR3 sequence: CATSRGTVTMNTEAFF. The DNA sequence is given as TGTGCCACCAGCAGAGGGACAGTGACGATGAACACTGAAGCTTTCTTT.